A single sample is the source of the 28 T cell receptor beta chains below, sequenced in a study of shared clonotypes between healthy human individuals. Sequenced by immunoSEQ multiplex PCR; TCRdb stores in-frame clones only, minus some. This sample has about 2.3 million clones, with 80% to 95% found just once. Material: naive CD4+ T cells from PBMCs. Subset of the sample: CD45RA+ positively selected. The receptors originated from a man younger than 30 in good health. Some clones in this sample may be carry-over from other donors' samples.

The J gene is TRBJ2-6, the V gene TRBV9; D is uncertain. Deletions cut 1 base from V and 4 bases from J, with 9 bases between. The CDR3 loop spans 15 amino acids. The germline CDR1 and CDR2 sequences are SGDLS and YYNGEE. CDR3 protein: CASSVRVEGANVLTF. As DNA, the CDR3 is TGTGCCAGCAGCGTAAGGGTGGAGGGGGCCAACGTCCTGACTTTC. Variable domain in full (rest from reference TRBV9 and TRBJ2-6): DSGVTQTPKHLITATGQRVTLRCSPRSGDLSVYWYQQSLDQGLQFLIQYYNGEERAKGNILERFSAQQFPDLHSELNLSSLELGDSALYFCASSVRVEGANVLTFGAGSRLTVL.

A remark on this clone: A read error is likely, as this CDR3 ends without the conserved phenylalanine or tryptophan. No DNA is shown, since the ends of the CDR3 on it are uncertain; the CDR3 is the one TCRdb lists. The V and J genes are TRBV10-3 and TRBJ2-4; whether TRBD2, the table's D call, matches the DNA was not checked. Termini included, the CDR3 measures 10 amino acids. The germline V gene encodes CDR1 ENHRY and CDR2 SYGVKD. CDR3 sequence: CAISDVRYLI.

CDR3 loop: CASSLPRAGELFF. The DNA for the CDR3 is TGTGCCAGCAGCTTACCCCGAGCCGGGGAGCTGTTTTTT. V and J are TRBV7-3 and TRBJ2-2; unclear D gene. CDR3 size: 13 residues. Germline-derived CDR1 and CDR2 are SGHTA and FQGTGA. The V and J ends lost 2 bases and 6 bases respectively, with 7 bases between them.

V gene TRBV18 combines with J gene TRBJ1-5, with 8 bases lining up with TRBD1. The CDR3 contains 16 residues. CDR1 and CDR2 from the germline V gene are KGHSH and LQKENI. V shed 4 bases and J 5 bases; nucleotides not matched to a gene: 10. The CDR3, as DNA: TGTGCCAGCTCACGAGAGACAGGGGCCCCCTATCAGCCCCAGCATTTT. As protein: CASSRETGAPYQPQHF.

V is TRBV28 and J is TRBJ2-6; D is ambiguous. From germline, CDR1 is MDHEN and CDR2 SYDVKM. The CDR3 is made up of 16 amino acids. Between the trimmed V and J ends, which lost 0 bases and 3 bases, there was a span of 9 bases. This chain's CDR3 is CASSLWNAVGANVLTF. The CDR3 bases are TGTGCCAGCAGTTTATGGAACGCTGTTGGGGCCAACGTCCTGACTTTC.

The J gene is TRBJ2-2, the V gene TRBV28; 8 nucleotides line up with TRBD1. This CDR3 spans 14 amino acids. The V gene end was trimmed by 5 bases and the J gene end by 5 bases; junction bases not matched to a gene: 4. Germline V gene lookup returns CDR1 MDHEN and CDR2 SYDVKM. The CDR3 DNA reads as TGTGCCAGCAGTATAGGACAGGGTACCGGGGAGCTGTTTTTT. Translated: CASSIGQGTGELFF. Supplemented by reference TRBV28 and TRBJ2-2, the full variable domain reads DVKVTQSSRYLVKRTGEKVFLECVQDMDHENMFWYRQDPGLGLRLIYFSYDVKMKEKGDIPEGYSVSREKKERFSLILESASTNQTSMYLCASSIGQGTGELFFGEGSRLTVL.

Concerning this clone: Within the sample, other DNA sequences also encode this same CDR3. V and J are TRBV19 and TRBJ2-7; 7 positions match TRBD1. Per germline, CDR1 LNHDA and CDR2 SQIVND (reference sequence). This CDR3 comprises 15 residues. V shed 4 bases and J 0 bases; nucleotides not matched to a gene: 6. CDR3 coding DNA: TGTGCCAGTAGTACCGGGACAGCCAGCTCCTACGAGCAGTACTTC. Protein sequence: CASSTGTASSYEQYF.

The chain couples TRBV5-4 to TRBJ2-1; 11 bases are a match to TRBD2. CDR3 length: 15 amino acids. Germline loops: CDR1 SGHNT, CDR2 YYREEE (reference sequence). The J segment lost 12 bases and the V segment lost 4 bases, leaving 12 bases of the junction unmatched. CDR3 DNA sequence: TGTGCCAGCAGCGCGGGGACTAGCGGTCCCGAGGCGCAGTTCTTC. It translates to CASSAGTSGPEAQFF. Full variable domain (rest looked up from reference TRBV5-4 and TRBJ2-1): ETGVTQSPTHLIKTRGQQVTLRCSSQSGHNTVSWYQQALGQGPQFIFQYYREEENGRGNFPPRFSGLQFPNYSSELNVNALELDDSALYLCASSAGTSGPEAQFFGPGTRLTVL.

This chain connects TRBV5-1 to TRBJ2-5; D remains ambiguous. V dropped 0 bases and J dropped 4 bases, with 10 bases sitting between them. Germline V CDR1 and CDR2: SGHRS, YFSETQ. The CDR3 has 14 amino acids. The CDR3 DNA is TGCGCCAGCAGCTTGGGGCTGGGGTCAGAGACCCAGTACTTC. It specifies CASSLGLGSETQYF.

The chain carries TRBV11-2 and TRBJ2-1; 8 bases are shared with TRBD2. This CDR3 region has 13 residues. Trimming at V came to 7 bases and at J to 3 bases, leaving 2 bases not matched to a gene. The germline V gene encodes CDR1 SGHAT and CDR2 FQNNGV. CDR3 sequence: CASKGLVYNEQFF. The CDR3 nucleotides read TGTGCCAGCAAGGGACTAGTCTACAATGAGCAGTTCTTC.

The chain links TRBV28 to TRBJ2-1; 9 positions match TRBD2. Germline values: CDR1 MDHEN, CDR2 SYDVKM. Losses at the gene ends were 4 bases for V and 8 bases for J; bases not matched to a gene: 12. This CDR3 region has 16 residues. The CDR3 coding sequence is TGTGCCAGCAGTTCACACCTAGCGGGGCTGTTGGATGAGCAGTTCTTC. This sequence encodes CASSSHLAGLLDEQFF.

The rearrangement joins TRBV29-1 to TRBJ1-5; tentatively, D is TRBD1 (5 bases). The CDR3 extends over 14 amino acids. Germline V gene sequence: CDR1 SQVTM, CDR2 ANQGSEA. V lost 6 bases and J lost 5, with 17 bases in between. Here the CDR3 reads CSVRIGGRDQPQHF. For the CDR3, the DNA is TGCAGCGTCCGAATCGGGGGACGGGATCAGCCCCAGCATTTT.

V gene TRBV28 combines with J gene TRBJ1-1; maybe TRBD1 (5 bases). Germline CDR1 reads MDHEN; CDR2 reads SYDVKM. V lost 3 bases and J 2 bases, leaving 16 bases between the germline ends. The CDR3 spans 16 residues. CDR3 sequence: CASSFFGIGENTEAFF. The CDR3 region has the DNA TGTGCCAGCAGTTTCTTCGGGATAGGGGAAAACACTGAAGCTTTCTTT.

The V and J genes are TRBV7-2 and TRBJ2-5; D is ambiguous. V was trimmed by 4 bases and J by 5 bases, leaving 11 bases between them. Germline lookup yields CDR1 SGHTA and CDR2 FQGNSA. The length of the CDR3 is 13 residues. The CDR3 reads CASSSARWETQYF. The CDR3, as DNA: TGTGCCAGCAGCTCAGCGCGTTGGGAGACCCAGTACTTC.

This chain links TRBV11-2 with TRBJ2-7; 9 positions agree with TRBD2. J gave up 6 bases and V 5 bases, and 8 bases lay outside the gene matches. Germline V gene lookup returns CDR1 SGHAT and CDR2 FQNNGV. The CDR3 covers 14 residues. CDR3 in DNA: TGTGCCAGCAGCCGTAGCGGGAGATCAGGCGAGCAGTACTTC. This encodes CASSRSGRSGEQYF.

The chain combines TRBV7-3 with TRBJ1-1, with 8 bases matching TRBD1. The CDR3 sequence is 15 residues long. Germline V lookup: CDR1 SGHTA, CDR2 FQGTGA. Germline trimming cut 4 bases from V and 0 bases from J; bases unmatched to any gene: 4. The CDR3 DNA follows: TGTGCCAGCAGCTCCCGGACAGGGATGAACACTGAAGCTTTCTTT. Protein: CASSSRTGMNTEAFF. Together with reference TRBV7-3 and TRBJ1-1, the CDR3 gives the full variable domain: GAGVSQTPSNKVTEKGKYVELRCDPISGHTALYWYRQSLGQGPEFLIYFQGTGAADDSGLPNDRFFAVRPEGSVSTLKIQRTERGDSAVYLCASSSRTGMNTEAFFGQGTRLTVV.

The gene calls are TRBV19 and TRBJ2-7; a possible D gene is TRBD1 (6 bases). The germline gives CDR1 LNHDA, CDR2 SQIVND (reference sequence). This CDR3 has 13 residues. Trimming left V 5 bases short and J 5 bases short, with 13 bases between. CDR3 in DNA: TGTGCCAGTAGTGCGCAGGGGTCCCACGAGCAGTACTTC. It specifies CASSAQGSHEQYF.

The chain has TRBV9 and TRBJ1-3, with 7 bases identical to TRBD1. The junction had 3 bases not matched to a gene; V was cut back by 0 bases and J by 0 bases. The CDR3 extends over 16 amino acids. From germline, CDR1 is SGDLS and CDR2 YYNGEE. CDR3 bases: TGTGCCAGCAGCGTAGGGACAGGTCGCTCTGGAAACACCATATATTTT. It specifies CASSVGTGRSGNTIYF.

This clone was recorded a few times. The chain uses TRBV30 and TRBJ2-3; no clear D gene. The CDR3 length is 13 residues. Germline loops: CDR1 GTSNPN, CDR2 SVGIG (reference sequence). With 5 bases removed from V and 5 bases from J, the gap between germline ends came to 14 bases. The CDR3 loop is CAWASGLGDTQYF. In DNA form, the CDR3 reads TGTGCCTGGGCTAGTGGGTTGGGAGATACGCAGTATTTT.

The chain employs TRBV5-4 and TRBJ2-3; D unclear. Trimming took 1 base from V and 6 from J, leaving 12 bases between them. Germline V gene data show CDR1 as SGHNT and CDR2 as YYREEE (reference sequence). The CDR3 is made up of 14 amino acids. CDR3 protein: CASSLPATRDTQYF. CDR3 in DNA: TGTGCCAGCAGCTTGCCTGCGACCCGGGATACGCAGTATTTT. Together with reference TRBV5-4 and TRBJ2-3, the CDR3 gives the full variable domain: ETGVTQSPTHLIKTRGQQVTLRCSSQSGHNTVSWYQQALGQGPQFIFQYYREEENGRGNFPPRFSGLQFPNYSSELNVNALELDDSALYLCASSLPATRDTQYFGPGTRLTVL.

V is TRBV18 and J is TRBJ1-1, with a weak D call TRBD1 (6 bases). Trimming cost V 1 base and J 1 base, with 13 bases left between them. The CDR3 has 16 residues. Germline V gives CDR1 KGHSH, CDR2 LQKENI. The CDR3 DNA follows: TGTGCCAGCTCACCACGTAGTACAGGGTCGAACACTGAAGCTTTCTTT. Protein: CASSPRSTGSNTEAFF.

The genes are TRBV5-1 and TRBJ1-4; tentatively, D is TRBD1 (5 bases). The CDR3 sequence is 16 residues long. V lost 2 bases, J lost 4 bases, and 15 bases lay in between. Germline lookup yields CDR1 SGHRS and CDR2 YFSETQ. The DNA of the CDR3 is TGCGCCAGCAGCTTAGAAAGTGGGGGGGATAATGAAAAACTGTTTTTT. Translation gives CASSLESGGDNEKLFF.

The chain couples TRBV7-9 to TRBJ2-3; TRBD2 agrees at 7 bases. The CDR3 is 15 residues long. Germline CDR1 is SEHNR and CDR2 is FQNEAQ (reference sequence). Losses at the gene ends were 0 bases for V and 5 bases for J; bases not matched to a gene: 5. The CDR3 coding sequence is TGTGCCAGCAGCTTAGCCCTAGCGGAGGGAGATACGCAGTATTTT. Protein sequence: CASSLALAEGDTQYF.

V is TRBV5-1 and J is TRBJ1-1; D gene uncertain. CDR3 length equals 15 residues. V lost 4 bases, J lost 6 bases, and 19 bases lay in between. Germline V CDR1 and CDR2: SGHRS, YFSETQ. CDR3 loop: CASSGLSNGKSEAFF. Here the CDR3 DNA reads TGCGCCAGCAGCGGGCTGAGTAATGGGAAGTCTGAAGCTTTCTTT.

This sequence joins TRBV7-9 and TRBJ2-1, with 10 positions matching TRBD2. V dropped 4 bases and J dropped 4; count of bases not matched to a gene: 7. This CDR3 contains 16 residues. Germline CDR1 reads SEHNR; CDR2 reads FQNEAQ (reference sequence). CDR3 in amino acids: CASSSSSGSTYNEQFF. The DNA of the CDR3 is TGTGCCAGCAGCTCCTCTAGCGGGAGCACTTACAATGAGCAGTTCTTC.

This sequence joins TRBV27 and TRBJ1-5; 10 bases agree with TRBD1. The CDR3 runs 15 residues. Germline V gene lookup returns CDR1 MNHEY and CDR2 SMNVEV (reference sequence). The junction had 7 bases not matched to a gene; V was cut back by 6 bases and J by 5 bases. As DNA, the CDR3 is TGTGCCAGCAGACCGACGGACAGGGGGTATCAGCCCCAGCATTTT. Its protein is CASRPTDRGYQPQHF.

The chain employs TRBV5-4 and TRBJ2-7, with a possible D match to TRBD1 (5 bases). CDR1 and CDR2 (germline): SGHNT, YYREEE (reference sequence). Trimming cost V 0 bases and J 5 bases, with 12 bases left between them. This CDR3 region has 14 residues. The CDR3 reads CASSLDPGSNEQYF. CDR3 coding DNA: TGTGCCAGCAGCTTGGACCCAGGGTCGAACGAGCAGTACTTC. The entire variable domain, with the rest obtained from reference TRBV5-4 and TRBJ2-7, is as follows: ETGVTQSPTHLIKTRGQQVTLRCSSQSGHNTVSWYQQALGQGPQFIFQYYREEENGRGNFPPRFSGLQFPNYSSELNVNALELDDSALYLCASSLDPGSNEQYFGPGTRLTVT.

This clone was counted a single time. The CDR3 sequence is CASSSTPDRGNNEQFF. In DNA form, the CDR3 reads TGTGCCAGCAGCTCGACCCCGGACAGGGGGAACAATGAGCAGTTCTTC. The chain employs TRBV14 and TRBJ2-1, with 10 bases fitting TRBD1. The germline V gene encodes CDR1 SGHDN and CDR2 FVKESK. This CDR3 has 16 residues. The junction had 9 bases not matched to a gene; V was cut back by 5 bases and J by 5 bases.